Each of the 25 T cell receptor beta chains below was sequenced from the same sample in a study of blood T cells in healthy people across ages. A J-beta primer mix and a sample-barcoded 5' primer were used in a second PCR of about 6 to 12 cycles. A single record per CDR3 protein comes from TCRdb applying MiXCR to the 5' RACE reads. Among over 1,300,000 distinct CDR3 sequences listed, approximately 63% were seen once. The sequenced material came from blood. The receptor source for this set is a man younger than 35 in good health.

This clonotype turned up a few times. The chain couples TRBV12-5 to TRBJ1-1; D gene ambiguous. This CDR3 is 12 amino acids long. Between the trimmed V and J ends, which lost 3 bases and 2 bases, there was a span of 4 bases. The germline V gene has CDR1 LGHNT and CDR2 FRNRAP. The CDR3: CASGFPNTEAFF. The CDR3 DNA follows: TGTGCTAGTGGTTTCCCTAACACTGAAGCTTTCTTT. Complete variable domain (other parts from reference TRBV12-5 and TRBJ1-1): DARVTQTPRHKVTEMGQEVTMRCQPILGHNTVFWYRQTMMQGLELLAYFRNRAPLDDSGMPKDRFSAEMPDATLATLKIQPSEPRDSAVYFCASGFPNTEAFFGQGTRLTVV.

J is TRBJ2-7 and V is TRBV15; 13 bases map to TRBD2. The J call may be incorrect, as the DNA end agrees better with TRBJ2-5. CDR3 size: 16 residues. Germline-derived CDR1 and CDR2 are LNHNV and YYDKDF (reference sequence). The CDR3 is CATSTGLAGVEETQYF. CDR3 nucleotide sequence: TGTGCCACCAGCACCGGACTAGCGGGAGTCGAAGAGACCCAGTACTTC.

V is TRBV29-1 and J is TRBJ1-1; D not resolved. V shed 1 base and J shed 1 base, with 7 bases lying between them. Germline CDR1 reads SQVTM; CDR2 reads ANQGSEA. The CDR3 contains 13 residues. The CDR3 coding sequence is TGCAGCGTTGAAGCCCCCGGGAACACTGAAGCTTTCTTT. Translated: CSVEAPGNTEAFF.

V and J are TRBV6-5 and TRBJ1-2; TRBD1 might be the D (5 bases). The CDR3 runs to 15 residues. From germline, CDR1 is MNHEY and CDR2 SVGAGI. V lost 5 bases and J lost 8, with 21 bases in between. CDR3 residues: CASSVTGTPALGYTF. The DNA of the CDR3 is TGTGCCAGCAGTGTGACCGGGACCCCCGCCCTAGGCTACACCTTC.

V is TRBV10-3 and J is TRBJ2-7; D gene unclear. Germline V gene lookup returns CDR1 ENHRY and CDR2 SYGVKD. Trimming left V 2 bases short and J 1 base short, with 9 bases between. The CDR3 has 14 amino acids. CDR3 sequence: CAISEERKSYEQYF. The CDR3 coding sequence is TGTGCCATCAGTGAGGAAAGAAAGTCCTACGAGCAGTACTTC.

This chain connects TRBV6-5 to TRBJ2-7; 7 positions match TRBD2. The CDR3 contains 13 residues. Germline CDR1 MNHEY, CDR2 SVGAGI. V dropped 3 bases and J dropped 7; count of bases not matched to a gene: 6. DNA for the CDR3: TGTGCCAGCAGTTATGGGGGGGGAGGAGAGCAGTACTTC. This sequence encodes CASSYGGGGEQYF.

The chain couples TRBV3-1 to TRBJ2-4, with 9 bases that match TRBD2. The DNA end is a closer match to TRBJ2-7, so the J assignment may be wrong. The CDR3 has 15 residues. CDR1 LGHDT and CDR2 YNNKEL come from the germline V gene (reference sequence). CDR3 sequence: CASSQGSSGIYEQYF. The CDR3, as DNA: TGTGCCAGCAGCCAGGGTTCTAGCGGGATCTACGAGCAGTACTTC.

The CDR3 DNA sequence: TGTGCCAGCAGTCCGGGAAACCCGGGGGGACGCTCGAGCTCTGGGGCCAACGTCCTGACTTTC. The encoded protein is CASSPGNPGGRSSSGANVLTF. V gene TRBV12-3 or TRBV12-4 combines with J gene TRBJ2-6; 7 nucleotides agree with TRBD2. With V trimmed by 5 bases and J by 0 bases, 19 bases remained unmatched. The CDR3 sequence is 21 residues long.

The chain joins TRBV15 to TRBJ2-7; 7 positions agree with TRBD1. The CDR3 contains 14 residues. Losses at the gene ends were 6 bases for V and 3 bases for J; bases not matched to a gene: 8. Germline V gene data show CDR1 as LNHNV and CDR2 as YYDKDF (reference sequence). The CDR3 spells CATRVTRGFYEQYF. The CDR3 nucleotides are TGTGCCACCAGAGTCACCAGGGGGTTCTACGAGCAGTACTTC.

The chain employs TRBV27 and TRBJ2-5; the match to TRBD2 covers 9 bases. From germline, CDR1 is MNHEY and CDR2 SMNVEV (reference sequence). The trim removed 4 bases at V and 4 bases at J, leaving 10 bases unmatched. The CDR3 has 16 amino acids. The CDR3 region has the DNA TGTGCCAGCAGTTACGGCGGGGGGGAAAGCTTAGAGACCCAGTACTTC. Translation gives CASSYGGGESLETQYF.

The chain recombines TRBV20-1 with TRBJ2-1; no firm D call. CDR1 is DFQATT and CDR2 is SNEGSKA in the germline V gene (reference sequence). The ends were cut back, 4 bases at V and 8 bases at J, with 12 bases in the middle. CDR3 size: 12 residues. CDR3 coding DNA: TGCAGTGCTACCGGATTTGGCGATGAGCAGTTCTTC. Protein: CSATGFGDEQFF.

The chain couples TRBV7-6 to TRBJ2-7; TRBD2 matches 8 bases. This CDR3 has 16 amino acids. V trimming: 1 base; J trimming: 1 base; junction bases outside the gene matches: 6. The germline V gene has CDR1 SGHVS and CDR2 FNYEAQ. The CDR3 bases are TGTGCCAGCAGCTTAGAGTCGGGACTAGGTTCCTACGAGCAGTACTTC. Amino acids: CASSLESGLGSYEQYF.

This chain joins TRBV20-1 and TRBJ2-7; TRBD1 is a possible D gene (5 bases). CDR1 is DFQATT and CDR2 is SNEGSKA in the germline V gene (reference sequence). CDR3 length: 15 residues. V was pared by 1 base and J by 3 bases, with 16 bases between. CDR3 sequence: CSARGAVAGLYEQYF. CDR3 in DNA: TGCAGTGCTAGAGGGGCGGTGGCAGGGCTCTACGAGCAGTACTTC.

Comments on this clonotype: A much more abundant neighbour one base away suggests this may be a read error. This rearrangement joins TRBV4-1 to TRBJ2-7; D gene unclear. This CDR3 contains 14 residues. Per germline, CDR1 MGHRA and CDR2 YSYEKL. V lost 0 bases and J lost 7, with 13 bases in between. CDR3 in DNA: TGCGCCAGCAGCCAAGAAAGGGTGTACAAGGAGCAGTACTTC. It yields the protein CASSQERVYKEQYF.

The CDR3 spells CASSPAAWVGSDEQYF. The CDR3 bases are TGTGCCAGCAGCCCCGCCGCGTGGGTAGGGAGCGACGAGCAGTACTTC. The chain couples TRBV7-2 to TRBJ2-7; D possibly corresponds to TRBD2 (5 bases). The V end lost 5 bases, the J end lost 5 bases, and 22 bases lay between the germline ends. Germline-derived CDR1 and CDR2 are SGHTA and FQGNSA. The CDR3 runs to 16 residues. The full variable domain, completed using reference TRBV7-2 and TRBJ2-7, is GAGVSQSPSNKVTEKGKDVELRCDPISGHTALYWYRQSLGQGLEFLIYFQGNSAPDKSGLPSDRFSAERTGGSVSTLTIQRTQQEDSAVYLCASSPAAWVGSDEQYFGPGTRLTVT.

The rearrangement uses TRBV5-1 and TRBJ2-3, with 7 bases aligning to TRBD1. This CDR3 comprises 17 residues. V shed 0 bases, J shed 0 bases, and the junction held 7 bases outside the gene matches. From germline, CDR1 is SGHRS and CDR2 YFSETQ. The CDR3 nucleotides are TGCGCCAGCAGCTTGGCCACAGGGGCTTTAAGCACAGATACGCAGTATTTT. Its protein product is CASSLATGALSTDTQYF. Full variable domain (outside the CDR3, taken from reference TRBV5-1 and TRBJ2-3): KAGVTQTPRYLIKTRGQQVTLSCSPISGHRSVSWYQQTPGQGLQFLFEYFSETQRNKGNFPGRFSGRQFSNSRSEMNVSTLELGDSALYLCASSLATGALSTDTQYFGPGTRLTVL.

The V call is TRBV27, the J call TRBJ2-7, with 7 bases that match TRBD2. The J call is in doubt because the DNA end fits TRBJ2-5 better. Looked up from germline, CDR1 is MNHEY and CDR2 is SMNVEV (reference sequence). The length of the CDR3 is 14 residues. CDR3: CASSLAGEWETQYF. The CDR3 DNA reads TGTGCCAGCAGTTTAGCGGGAGAGTGGGAGACCCAGTACTTC.

About this clonotype: The junction departs from the called germline gene at one end, perhaps through a read error. The J gene is TRBJ2-1, the V gene TRBV6-2 or TRBV6-3; D is ambiguous. The CDR3 totals 14 residues. In germline, CDR1 is MNHEY, CDR2 SVGEGT. This CDR3 is CASSDSRPPEVQFF. The CDR3 bases are TGTGCCAGCAGTGACTCGCGGCCCCCAGAGGTGCAGTTCTTC.

The chain is built from TRBV28 and TRBJ2-6; 12 bases are shared with TRBD1. This CDR3 is built from 19 residues. V shed 6 bases and J 3 bases; nucleotides not matched to a gene: 12. CDR1 MDHEN and CDR2 SYDVKM come from the germline V gene. CDR3 bases: TGTGCCAGCAGCCAACAACTCCGGGACAGGGGGCTTGGGGCCAACGTCCTGACTTTC. Translated: CASSQQLRDRGLGANVLTF.

This clonotype showed up just once. This rearrangement joins TRBV10-3 to TRBJ1-2; D perhaps matches TRBD1 (6 bases). V lost 9 bases, J lost 1 base, and 12 bases lay in between. The CDR3 loop spans 13 amino acids. Germline CDR1 and CDR2: ENHRY and SYGVKD. The CDR3 DNA sequence: TGTGCCATTAAACTACAGGGTAACTATGGCTACACCTTC. Translation gives CAIKLQGNYGYTF.

The V gene is TRBV5-1, the J gene TRBJ2-2; TRBD1 agrees at 8 bases. The germline CDR1 and CDR2 sequences are SGHRS and YFSETQ. V lost 4 bases, J lost 7 bases, and 3 bases stayed unmatched. The CDR3 extends over 13 amino acids. For the CDR3, the DNA is TGCGCCAGCAGCCGGACAGGGCTCGGGGAGCTGTTTTTT. The encoded protein is CASSRTGLGELFF.

This chain connects TRBV7-9 to TRBJ1-2; D remains ambiguous. CDR1 and CDR2 (germline): SEHNR, FQNEAQ (reference sequence). Trimming shortened V by 3 bases and J by 4 bases, and 6 bases separated the two germline ends. The CDR3 runs to 12 residues. This CDR3 reads CASSFPTYGYTF. Written as DNA, the CDR3 is TGTGCCAGCAGCTTCCCAACCTATGGCTACACCTTC.

V is TRBV29-1 and J is TRBJ2-3; 9 bases map to TRBD1. J was trimmed by 3 bases and V by 6 bases; bases with no gene match: 10. Germline V gives CDR1 SQVTM, CDR2 ANQGSEA. The CDR3 sequence is 15 residues long. DNA of the CDR3: TGCAGCGTGACAGGGGGTCGGGTTAGGACAGATACGCAGTATTTT. Its protein product is CSVTGGRVRTDTQYF.

The chain carries TRBV7-9 and TRBJ1-2; 8 nucleotides line up with TRBD1. Germline V gene sequence: CDR1 SEHNR, CDR2 FQNEAQ (reference sequence). The CDR3 runs to 15 residues. Trimming at V came to 4 bases and at J to 8 bases, leaving 12 bases not matched to a gene. CDR3 sequence: CASSSRDRLPSGYTF. The CDR3 nucleotides read TGTGCCAGCAGCTCACGGGACAGGTTACCTAGCGGCTACACCTTC. The full variable domain, completed using reference TRBV7-9 and TRBJ1-2, is DTGVSQNPRHKITKRGQNVTFRCDPISEHNRLYWYRQTLGQGPEFLTYFQNEAQLEKSRLLSDRFSAERPKGSFSTLEIQRTEQGDSAMYLCASSSRDRLPSGYTFGSGTRLTVV.

In this sample, this clonotype turned up a few times. The chain joins TRBV9 to TRBJ2-1, with 9 bases aligning to TRBD2. The CDR3 is 16 amino acids. V shed 4 bases, J shed 7 bases, and the junction held 12 bases outside the gene matches. The germline V gene encodes CDR1 SGDLS and CDR2 YYNGEE. This chain's CDR3 is CASSPPRGAGGNEQFF. CDR3 nucleotide sequence: TGTGCCAGCAGCCCACCTAGAGGAGCGGGAGGAAATGAGCAGTTCTTC.